This T cell receptor (beta chain) was captured by sequencing in a study of blood T cell repertoires in COVID-19. Study summary: Acute and convalescent COVID-19 specimens originated in the United States, Italy and Spain.

Here immunoSEQ multiplex PCR was the method, and the copy in TCRdb shows in-frame clones only, minus some. This sample carries more than 250,000 clones, around 88% of them seen once, and the ten largest clones take around 1.5%. CDR1 KGHDR and CDR2 SFDVKD come from the germline V gene. This CDR3 region has 15 residues. The junction had 11 bases not matched to a gene; V was cut back by 7 bases and J by 5 bases. In this sample, this clone turned up once. The rearrangement uses TRBV24-1 and TRBJ2-5, with TRBD2 matching over 8 bases. This sequence was found in a woman between 50 and 59 years old with acute or convalescent COVID-19. The specimen was peripheral blood. CDR3 loop: CATSSAGAPGETQYF. The CDR3 DNA follows: TGTGCCACCAGCTCAGCGGGAGCCCCGGGGGAGACCCAGTACTTC.